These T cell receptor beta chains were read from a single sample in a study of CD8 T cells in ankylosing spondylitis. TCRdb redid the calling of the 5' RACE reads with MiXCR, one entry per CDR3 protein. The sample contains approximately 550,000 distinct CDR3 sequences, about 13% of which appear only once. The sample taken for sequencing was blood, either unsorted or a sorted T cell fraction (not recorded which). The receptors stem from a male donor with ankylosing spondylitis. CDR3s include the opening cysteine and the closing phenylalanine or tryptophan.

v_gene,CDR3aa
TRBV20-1,CSARELRGNQPQHF
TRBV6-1,CASSEEGSYEQYF
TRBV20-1,CSAGGDTEAFF
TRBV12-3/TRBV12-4,CASSRDRGRANEKLFF
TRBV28,CASSSIQVNTEAFF
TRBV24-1,CATSDGAGAVYNEQFF
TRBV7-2,CASSPALVDEQFF
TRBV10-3,CAISESQRQGLYNEQFF
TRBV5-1,CASTPSDWVETQYF
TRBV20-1,CSAKDRYNSPLHF
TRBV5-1,CASSPDEVGGNTLGYTF
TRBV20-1,CSARARDSGDTIYF
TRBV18,CASSQGGFPANEKLFF
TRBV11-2,CASSLDAGMGTDTQYF
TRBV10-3,CAIRERQEETQYF
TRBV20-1,CSAPAGGVSTDTQYF
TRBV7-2,CASSLRTGINQPQHF
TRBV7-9,CASSLDRAVSTF
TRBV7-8,CASTLGPKNIQYF
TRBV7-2,CASSGANPFNEQFF
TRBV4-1,CASSQDLGVVLYEQFF
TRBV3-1,CASSRWTGTDHQPQHF
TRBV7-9,CASSLSLALMADTQYF
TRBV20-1,CSALWTSGYNEQFF
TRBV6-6,CASSYSTQTQYF
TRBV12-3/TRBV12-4,CASSSGTYYNEQFF
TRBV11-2,CASRQLNSPLHF
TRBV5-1,CASSPGTGASGYTF
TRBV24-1,CATSDPTSGSFYEQFF
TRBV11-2,CASSPGGGTQETQYF
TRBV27,CASSPTGPHGYTF
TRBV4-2,CASSHQPRENYGYTF
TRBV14,CASSQGAWGGSEQFF
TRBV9,CASSARGNSNSEQFF
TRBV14,CASSQLQYTQYF
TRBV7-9,CASSFRSGQDSEKLFF
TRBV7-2,CASSLAGGDYNEQFF
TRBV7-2,CASSGGLAGAFEFF
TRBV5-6,CASSLFRTGGLSEKLFF
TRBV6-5,CASSSTRGFVTGELFF
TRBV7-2,CASSAGANYGYTF
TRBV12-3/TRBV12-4,CASTPGGTGELFF
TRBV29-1,CSVRPSYNEQFF
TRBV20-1,CSARETGGTGANVLTF
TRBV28,CASISPNPLQGAQGPGNQPQHF
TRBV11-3,CASSLGEFHRDNEQFF
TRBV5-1,CASSLYGANYGYTF
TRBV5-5,CASSNGLAGGTGELFF
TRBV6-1,CASTDFGLNEKLFF
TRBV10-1,CASSAGTGDEAFF
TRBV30,CAWSRQGHLLGYTF